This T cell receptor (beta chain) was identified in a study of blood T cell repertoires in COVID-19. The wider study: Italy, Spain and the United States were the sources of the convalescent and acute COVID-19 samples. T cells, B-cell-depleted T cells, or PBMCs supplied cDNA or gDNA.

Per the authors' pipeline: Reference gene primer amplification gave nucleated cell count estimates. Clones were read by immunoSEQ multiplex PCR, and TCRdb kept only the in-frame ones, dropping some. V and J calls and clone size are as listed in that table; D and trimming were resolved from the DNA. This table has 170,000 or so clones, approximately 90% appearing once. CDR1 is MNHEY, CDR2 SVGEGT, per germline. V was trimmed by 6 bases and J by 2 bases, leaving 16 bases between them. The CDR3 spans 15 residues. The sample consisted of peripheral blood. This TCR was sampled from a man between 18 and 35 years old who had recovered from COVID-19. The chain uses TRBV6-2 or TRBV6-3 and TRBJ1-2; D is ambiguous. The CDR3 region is CASSDPSWANYGYTF. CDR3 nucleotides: TGTGCCAGCAGCGACCCAAGCTGGGCGAACTATGGCTACACCTTC.